This T cell receptor beta chain was recovered during a study of PD-1 blockade in classical Hodgkin lymphoma. Study-wide findings and caveats: Exclusion removed patients who began nivolumab under 1 year after ASCT. CD4+ but not CD8+ TCR diversity rose significantly by C4D1.

Profiled with immunoSEQ multiplex PCR; TCRdb holds only in-frame clones, not every one. Of about 35,000 clones in the sample, around 90% were seen once. Comments on this clone: Its antigen is still unknown.

All patients relapsed after autologous stem cell transplantation, and brentuximab vedotin exposure varied. CD4+ T cells were purified from thawed PBMCs by magnetic negative selection. The sequence was collected from a human donor with classical Hodgkin lymphoma. The material was CD4+ T cells from blood, obtained at baseline.

The chain's CDR3 is CSVEDQGILEKLFF. The CDR3 DNA reads TGCAGCGTTGAAGATCAGGGCATTTTAGAAAAACTGTTTTTT. The chain has TRBV29-1 and TRBJ1-4, with D possibly being TRBD1 (5 bases). Trimming removed 0 bases from V and 8 bases from J, with 13 bases in between. CDR1 is SQVTM, CDR2 ANQGSEA, per germline. The CDR3 is made up of 14 amino acids.